This T cell receptor beta chain was documented in a study of cytomegalovirus exposure and HLA in healthy donors. Assay used: immunoSEQ multiplex PCR; TCRdb lists only in-frame clones, some missing. The data hold approximately 270,000 clones, with 70% to 90% observed a single time. V lost 6 bases and J lost 3, with 9 bases in between. This CDR3 has 13 amino acids. Germline assignment: CDR1 ENHRY and CDR2 SYGVKD. General study results and limits: Cytomegalovirus-associated TCR beta chains were listed, numbering 150 to 200. Across donors, most TCRs were seen rarely, yet some public ones were widespread.

Points on this clone: Its antigen is currently unknown.

The rearrangement joins TRBV10-3 to TRBJ1-5; D not resolved. The receptor comes from a young woman in good health and CMV-seronegative. What was sequenced was PBMCs. CDR3 loop: CAISTIANQPQHF. The CDR3, as DNA: TGTGCCATCAGCACAATAGCCAATCAGCCCCAGCATTTT.